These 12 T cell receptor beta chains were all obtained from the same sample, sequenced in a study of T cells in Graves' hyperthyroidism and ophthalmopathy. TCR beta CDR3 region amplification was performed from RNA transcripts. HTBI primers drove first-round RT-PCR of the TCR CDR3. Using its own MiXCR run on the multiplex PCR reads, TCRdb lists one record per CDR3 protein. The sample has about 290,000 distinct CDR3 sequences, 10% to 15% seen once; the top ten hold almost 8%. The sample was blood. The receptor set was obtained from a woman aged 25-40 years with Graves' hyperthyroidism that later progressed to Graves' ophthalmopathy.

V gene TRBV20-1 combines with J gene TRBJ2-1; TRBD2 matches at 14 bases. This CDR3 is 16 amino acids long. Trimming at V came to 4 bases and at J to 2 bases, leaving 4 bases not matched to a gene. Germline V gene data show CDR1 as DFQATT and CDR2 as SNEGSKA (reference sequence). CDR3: CSAIRLAGGAYNEQFF. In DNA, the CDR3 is TGCAGTGCTATCAGACTAGCGGGAGGGGCCTACAATGAGCAGTTCTTC.

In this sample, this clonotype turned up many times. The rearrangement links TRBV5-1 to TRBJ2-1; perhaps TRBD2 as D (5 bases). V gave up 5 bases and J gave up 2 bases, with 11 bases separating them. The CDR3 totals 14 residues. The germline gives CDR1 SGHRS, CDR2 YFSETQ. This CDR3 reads CASSTAAAYNEQFF. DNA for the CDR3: TGCGCCAGCAGTACAGCGGCAGCCTACAATGAGCAGTTCTTC.

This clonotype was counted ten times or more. The CDR3 DNA follows: TGTGCCTGGAGTTTAGGCAGCCCCACAGATACGCAGTATTTT. Residues: CAWSLGSPTDTQYF. V usage is TRBV30 and J usage is TRBJ2-3; the D is unclear. There are 14 residues in the CDR3. Trimming shortened V by 2 bases and J by 2 bases, and 11 bases separated the two germline ends. CDR1 GTSNPN and CDR2 SVGIG come from the germline V gene (reference sequence).

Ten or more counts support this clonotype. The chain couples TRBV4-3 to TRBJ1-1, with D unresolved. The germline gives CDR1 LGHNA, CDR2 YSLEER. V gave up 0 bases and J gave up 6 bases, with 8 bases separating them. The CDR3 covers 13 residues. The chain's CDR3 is CASSQDFNAEAFF. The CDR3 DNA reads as TGCGCCAGCAGCCAAGATTTTAACGCTGAAGCTTTCTTT.

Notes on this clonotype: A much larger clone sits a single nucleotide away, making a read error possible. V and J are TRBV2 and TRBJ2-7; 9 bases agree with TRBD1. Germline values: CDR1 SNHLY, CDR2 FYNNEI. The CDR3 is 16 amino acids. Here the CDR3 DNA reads TGTGCCGGCAGTGAACCGACAGGGGGTAATCCTTACGAGCAGTACTTC. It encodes CAGSEPTGGNPYEQYF.

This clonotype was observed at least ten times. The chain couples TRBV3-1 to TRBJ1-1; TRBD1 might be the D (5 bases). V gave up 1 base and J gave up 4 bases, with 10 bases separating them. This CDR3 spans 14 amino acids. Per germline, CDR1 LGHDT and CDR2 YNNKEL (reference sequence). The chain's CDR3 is CASSQGRAATEAFF. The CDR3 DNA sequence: TGTGCCAGCAGCCAAGGCAGGGCGGCCACTGAAGCTTTCTTT.

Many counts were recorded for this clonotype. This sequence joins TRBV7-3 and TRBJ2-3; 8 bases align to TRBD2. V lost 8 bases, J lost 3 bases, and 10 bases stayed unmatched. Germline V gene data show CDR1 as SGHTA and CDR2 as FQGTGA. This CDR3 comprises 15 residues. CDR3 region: CASRIERESTDTQYF. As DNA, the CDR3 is TGTGCCAGCCGTATCGAGCGGGAGTCGACAGATACGCAGTATTTT.

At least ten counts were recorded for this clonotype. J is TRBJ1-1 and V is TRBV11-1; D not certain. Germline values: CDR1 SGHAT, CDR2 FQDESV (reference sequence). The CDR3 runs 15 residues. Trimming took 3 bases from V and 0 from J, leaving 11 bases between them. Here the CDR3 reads CASSFSEILNTEAFF. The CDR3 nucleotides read TGTGCCAGCAGCTTTTCTGAGATACTGAACACTGAAGCTTTCTTT.

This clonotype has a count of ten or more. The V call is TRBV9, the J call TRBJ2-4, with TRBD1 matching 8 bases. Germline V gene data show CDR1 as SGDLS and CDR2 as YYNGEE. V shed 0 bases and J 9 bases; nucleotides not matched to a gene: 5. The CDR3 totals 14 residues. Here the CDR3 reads CASSVARTGSIQYF. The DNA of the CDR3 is TGTGCCAGCAGCGTAGCCAGGACAGGGAGCATTCAGTACTTC.

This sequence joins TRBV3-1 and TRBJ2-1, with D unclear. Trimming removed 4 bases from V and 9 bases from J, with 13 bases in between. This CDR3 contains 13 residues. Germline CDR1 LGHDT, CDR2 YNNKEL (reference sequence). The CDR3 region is CASSLSPGVEQFF. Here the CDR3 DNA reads TGTGCCAGCAGCCTATCTCCCGGAGTTGAGCAGTTCTTC.

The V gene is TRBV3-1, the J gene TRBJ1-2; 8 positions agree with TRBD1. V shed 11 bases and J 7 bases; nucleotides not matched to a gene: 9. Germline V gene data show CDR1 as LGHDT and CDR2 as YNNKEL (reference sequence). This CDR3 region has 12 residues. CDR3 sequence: CASWQGASGYTF. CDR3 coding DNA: TGTGCCTCGTGGCAGGGGGCTAGTGGCTACACCTTC.

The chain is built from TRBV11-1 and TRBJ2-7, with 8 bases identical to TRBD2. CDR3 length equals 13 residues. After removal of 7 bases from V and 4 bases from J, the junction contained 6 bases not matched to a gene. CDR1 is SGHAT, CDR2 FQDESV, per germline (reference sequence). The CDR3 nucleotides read TGTGCCAGCAACGCGGGACTAGGGTACGAGCAGTACTTC. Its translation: CASNAGLGYEQYF.